This passage covers 8 T cell receptor beta chains from one sample sequenced in a study of blood T cells in healthy people across ages. Primers used in a second PCR of about 6 to 11 cycles were a sample-barcoded 5' primer and a J-beta primer mix. TCRdb processed the 5' RACE reads anew with MiXCR; each CDR3 protein has one entry. Found here are about a million distinct CDR3 sequences, about 48% of them singletons; the top ten hold around an eighth. Sequenced: blood. These receptors came from a man aged 30-40 years in good health.

The genes are TRBV7-7 and TRBJ1-4; maybe TRBD1 (5 bases). CDR1 SSHAT and CDR2 FNYEAQ come from the germline V gene (reference sequence). The CDR3 is made up of 14 amino acids. The CDR3 nucleotides are TGTGCTGGCAGCTTAGGGACTGAGAATGAAAAACTGTTTTTT. Translating gives CAGSLGTENEKLFF.

The rearrangement links TRBV20-1 to TRBJ2-3, with D hard to call. The CDR3 has 14 amino acids. CDR1 is DFQATT, CDR2 SNEGSKA, per germline (reference sequence). Trimming left V 7 bases short and J 8 bases short, with 22 bases between. CDR3: CSGSLPGSLSTQYF. Written as DNA, the CDR3 is TGCAGTGGCTCCCTGCCGGGTTCACTCTCTACGCAGTATTTT.

The rearrangement links TRBV11-2 to TRBJ2-1; 11 nucleotides match TRBD2. Looked up from germline, CDR1 is SGHAT and CDR2 is FQNNGV. The CDR3 extends over 15 amino acids. With 5 bases clipped from V and 7 bases from J, the junction kept 7 bases outside the gene matches. CDR3: CASSETSGTFNEQFF. The CDR3 DNA reads TGTGCCAGCAGCGAGACTAGCGGGACGTTTAATGAGCAGTTCTTC. The full variable domain, rest sourced from reference TRBV11-2 and TRBJ2-1, is EAGVAQSPRYKIIEKRQSVAFWCNPISGHATLYWYQQILGQGPKLLIQFQNNGVVDDSQLPKDRFSAERLKGVDSTLKIQPAKLEDSAVYLCASSETSGTFNEQFFGPGTRLTVL.

Of note for this clonotype: A read error may account for a junction end that differs from germline. The J gene is TRBJ2-4, the V gene TRBV4-3, with TRBD2 matching over 7 bases. The end of the DNA is better explained by TRBJ2-7, so the J call may be wrong. The CDR3 is 14 residues long. Per the germline V gene, CDR1 is LGHNA and CDR2 is YSLEER. The CDR3 nucleotides are TGCGCCGGCAGCCAAGGCGAGGGAGGGAGCGAGCAGTACTTC. Its protein product is CAGSQGEGGSEQYF.

The CDR3 spells CASSPRAQDIRNQPQHF. The CDR3, as DNA: TGTGCCAGCAGCCCTAGAGCACAGGATATCAGGAATCAGCCCCAGCATTTT. This chain connects TRBV7-2 to TRBJ1-5, with a possible D match to TRBD1 (5 bases). In germline, CDR1 is SGHTA, CDR2 FQGNSA. V dropped 5 bases and J dropped 4 bases, with 21 bases sitting between them. There are 17 residues in the CDR3.

This rearrangement joins TRBV2 to TRBJ1-5; possible D gene TRBD1, 6 bases. Looked up from germline, CDR1 is SNHLY and CDR2 is FYNNEI. CDR3 size: 16 residues. V was cut by 4 bases and J by 2 bases, with 15 bases left in between. Here the CDR3 DNA reads TGTGCCAGCAGTGCGACACAGGGAGGTGGCAATCAGCCCCAGCATTTT. Its protein is CASSATQGGGNQPQHF.

This clonotype has only a few counts. The chain links TRBV7-9 to TRBJ2-5, with D perhaps matching TRBD1 or TRBD2 (7 bases each). Trimming stripped 3 bases from V and 5 bases from J, with 13 bases between. The CDR3 contains 14 residues. CDR1 SEHNR and CDR2 FQNEAQ come from the germline V gene (reference sequence). CDR3 DNA sequence: TGTGCCAGCAGCTTGGGAGGGGGCGGTGAGACCCAGTACTTC. Protein sequence: CASSLGGGGETQYF.

In this sample, this clonotype turned up once. The chain uses TRBV29-1 and TRBJ2-2; no definite D call. Germline CDR1 reads SQVTM; CDR2 reads ANQGSEA. CDR3 length: 11 residues. With 1 base removed from V and 8 bases from J, the gap between germline ends came to 5 bases. This CDR3 reads CSVEAVGELFF. The CDR3 nucleotides read TGCAGCGTTGAAGCGGTAGGGGAGCTGTTTTTT.